The entry that follows covers one TCR beta chain sequence. Its specificity is unknown. Donors sampled were nominally healthy, though unrecorded immune exposures were likely. The CDR3 is 11 residues long. Germline V CDR1 and CDR2: SNHLY, FYNNEI. The germline V and J ends were trimmed by 8 bases and 5 bases, with 6 bases remaining between them. These data belong to a study of cytomegalovirus exposure and HLA in healthy donors. Findings and limits, study-wide: Prior analysis indicated that the majority of TCR beta V segments exhibited productivity approximately 87% or approximately 30% of the time.

PCR used 60 Vbeta primers and 13 Jbeta primers. Assay used: immunoSEQ multiplex PCR; TCRdb lists only in-frame clones, some missing. The sample totals approximately 170,000 clones. Sequenced sample: PBMCs. The sequence was obtained from a woman aged 18-29 years in good health and CMV-seropositive. The rearrangement uses TRBV2 and TRBJ2-2; D uncertain. CDR3 protein: CASGQTGELFF. In DNA form, the CDR3 reads TGTGCCAGCGGGCAAACCGGGGAGCTGTTTTTT.